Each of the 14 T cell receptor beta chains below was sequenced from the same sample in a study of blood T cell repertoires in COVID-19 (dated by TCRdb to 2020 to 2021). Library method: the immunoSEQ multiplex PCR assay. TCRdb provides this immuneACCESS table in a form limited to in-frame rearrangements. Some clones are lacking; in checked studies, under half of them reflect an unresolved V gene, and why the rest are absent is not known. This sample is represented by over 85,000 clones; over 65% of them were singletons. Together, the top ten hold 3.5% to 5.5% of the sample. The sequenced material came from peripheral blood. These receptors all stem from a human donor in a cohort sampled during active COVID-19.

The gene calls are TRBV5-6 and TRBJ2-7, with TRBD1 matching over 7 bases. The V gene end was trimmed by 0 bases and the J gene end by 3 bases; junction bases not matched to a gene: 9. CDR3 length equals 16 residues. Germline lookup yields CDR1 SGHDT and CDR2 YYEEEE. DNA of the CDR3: TGTGCCAGCAGCTTGGCACCGACAGGGTTGTTCTACGAGCAGTACTTC. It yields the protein CASSLAPTGLFYEQYF.

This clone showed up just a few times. The CDR3 DNA reads as TGTGCCAGCGGCCCCTCGACCTTCGGGTCACCCCTCCACTTT. Translating it yields CASGPSTFGSPLHF. The chain is built from TRBV2 and TRBJ1-6; D uncertain. The V end lost 8 bases, the J end lost 10 bases, and 18 bases lay between the germline ends. The CDR3 consists of 14 residues. Germline V gene data show CDR1 as SNHLY and CDR2 as FYNNEI.

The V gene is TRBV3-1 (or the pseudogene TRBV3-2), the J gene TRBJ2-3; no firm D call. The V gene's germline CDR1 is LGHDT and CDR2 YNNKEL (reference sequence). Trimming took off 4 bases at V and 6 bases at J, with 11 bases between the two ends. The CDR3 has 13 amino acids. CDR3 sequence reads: CASSPSGSDTQYF. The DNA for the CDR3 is TGTGCCAGCAGCCCCTCAGGATCGGATACGCAGTATTTT.

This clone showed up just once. The CDR3: CASSSWTGGFNEQYF. DNA of the CDR3: TGCGCCAGCAGCTCGTGGACAGGGGGGTTTAACGAGCAGTACTTC. The chain combines TRBV5-1 with TRBJ2-7; TRBD1 agrees at 10 bases. From germline, CDR1 is SGHRS and CDR2 YFSETQ. The CDR3 covers 15 residues. The ends lost 3 bases at V and 5 bases at J; junction bases unmatched: 8.

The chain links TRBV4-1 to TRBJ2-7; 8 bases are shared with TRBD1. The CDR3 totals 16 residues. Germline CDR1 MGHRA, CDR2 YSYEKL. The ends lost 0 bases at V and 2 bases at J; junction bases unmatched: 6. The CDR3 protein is CASSQEHTGGPYEQYF. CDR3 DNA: TGCGCCAGCAGCCAAGAACATACAGGGGGGCCCTACGAGCAGTACTTC.

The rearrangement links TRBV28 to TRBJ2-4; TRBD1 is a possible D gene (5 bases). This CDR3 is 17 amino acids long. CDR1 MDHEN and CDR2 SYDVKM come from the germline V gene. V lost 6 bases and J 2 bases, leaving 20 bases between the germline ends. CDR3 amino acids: CASSPRAWGGTKNIQYF. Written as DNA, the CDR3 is TGTGCCAGCAGCCCCAGGGCGTGGGGCGGAACCAAAAACATTCAGTACTTC.

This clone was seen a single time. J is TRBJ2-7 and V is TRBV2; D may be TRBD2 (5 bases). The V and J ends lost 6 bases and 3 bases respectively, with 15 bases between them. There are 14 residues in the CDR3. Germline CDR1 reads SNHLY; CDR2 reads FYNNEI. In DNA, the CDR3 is TGTGCCAGCAGGGACTTCGGGCTCTACTACGAGCAGTACTTC. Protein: CASRDFGLYYEQYF.

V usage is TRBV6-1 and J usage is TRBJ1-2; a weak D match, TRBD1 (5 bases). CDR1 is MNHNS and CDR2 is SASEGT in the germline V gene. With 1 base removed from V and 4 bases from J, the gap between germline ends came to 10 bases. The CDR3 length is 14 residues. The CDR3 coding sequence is TGTGCCAGCAGTGAAGGGGGCACGGTCTATGGCTACACCTTC. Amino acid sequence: CASSEGGTVYGYTF.

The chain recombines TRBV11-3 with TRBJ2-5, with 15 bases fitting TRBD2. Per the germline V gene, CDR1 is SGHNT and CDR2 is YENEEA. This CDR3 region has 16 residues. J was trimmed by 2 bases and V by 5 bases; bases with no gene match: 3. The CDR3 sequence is CASSRTSGGGQETQYF. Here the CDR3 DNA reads TGTGCCAGCAGCCGGACTAGCGGGGGGGGGCAAGAGACCCAGTACTTC. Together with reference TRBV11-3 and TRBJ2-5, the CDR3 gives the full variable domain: EAGVVQSPRYKIIEKKQPVAFWCNPISGHNTLYWYLQNLGQGPELLIRYENEEAVDDSQLPKDRFSAERLKGVDSTLKIQPAELGDSAVYLCASSRTSGGGQETQYFGPGTRLLVL.

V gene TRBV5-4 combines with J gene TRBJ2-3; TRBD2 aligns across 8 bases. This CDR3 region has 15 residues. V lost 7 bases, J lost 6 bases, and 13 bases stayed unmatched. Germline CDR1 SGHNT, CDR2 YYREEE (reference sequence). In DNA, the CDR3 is TGTGCCAGCGACCCTCCGGGCGGGGGGAGTGATACGCAGTATTTT. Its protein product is CASDPPGGGSDTQYF.

In DNA form, the CDR3 reads TGTGCCAGCAGCTTAGACAGGGGGTTTTTTGGCTACACCTTC. This sequence encodes CASSLDRGFFGYTF. The rearrangement links TRBV11-3 to TRBJ1-2; TRBD1 aligns across 7 bases. V lost 0 bases and J lost 7; bases outside the gene matches: 5. This CDR3 is 14 amino acids long. Per germline, CDR1 SGHNT and CDR2 YENEEA.

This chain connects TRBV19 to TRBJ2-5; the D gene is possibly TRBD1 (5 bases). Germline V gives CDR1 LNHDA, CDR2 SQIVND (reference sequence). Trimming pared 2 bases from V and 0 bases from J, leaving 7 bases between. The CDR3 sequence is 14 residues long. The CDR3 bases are TGTGCCAGTAGTATACAGGGAAACCAAGAGACCCAGTACTTC. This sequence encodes CASSIQGNQETQYF.

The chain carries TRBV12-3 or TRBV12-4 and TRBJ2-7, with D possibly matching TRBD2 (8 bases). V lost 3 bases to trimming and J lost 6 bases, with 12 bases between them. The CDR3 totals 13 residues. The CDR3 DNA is TGTGCCAGCAGTTTGACAGGGACTAGCGAGCAGTACTTC. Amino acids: CASSLTGTSEQYF.

The CDR3 DNA sequence: TGTGCCAGCAGCTTTAGACAGGGTAGGGAGTCGGGGACTGAAGCTTTCTTT. It specifies CASSFRQGRESGTEAFF. J is TRBJ1-1 and V is TRBV7-3, with TRBD1 matching over 7 bases. V lost 3 bases and J lost 5; bases outside the gene matches: 15. Germline V lookup: CDR1 SGHTA, CDR2 FQGTGA. The CDR3 runs to 17 residues.